The 22 T cell receptor beta chains listed next were all sequenced from one sample in a study of radiotherapy plus CTLA-4 blockade in lung cancer. The assay was immunoSEQ multiplex PCR, and TCRdb's table has in-frame clones only and misses some. Of roughly 30,000 clones listed, 75% to 85% are singletons. Sequenced material: peripheral blood, taken from a patient treated with radiotherapy plus ipilimumab. Receptors were obtained from a human donor with non-small cell lung cancer that progressed on radiotherapy plus ipilimumab.

In DNA, the CDR3 is TGTGCCAGCAGTTTATTTGGCGGCTATGGCTACACCTTC. The encoded protein is CASSLFGGYGYTF. This chain links TRBV27 with TRBJ1-2, with unresolved D. Per the germline V gene, CDR1 is MNHEY and CDR2 is SMNVEV (reference sequence). The CDR3 runs 13 residues. V was pared by 1 base and J by 4 bases, with 7 bases between.

The chain employs TRBV20-1 and TRBJ1-1; a possible D gene is TRBD1 (6 bases). The CDR3 covers 11 residues. Germline-derived CDR1 and CDR2 are DFQATT and SNEGSKA (reference sequence). V was cut by 5 bases and J by 7 bases, with 11 bases left in between. CDR3 sequence: CSAAQGNEAFF. As DNA, the CDR3 is TGCAGTGCTGCCCAGGGGAATGAAGCTTTCTTT.

The rearrangement uses TRBV5-8 and TRBJ2-1; 7 positions match TRBD2. CDR1 and CDR2 from the germline V gene are SGHTS and YDEGEE. The trim removed 0 bases at V and 8 bases at J, leaving 5 bases unmatched. CDR3 length: 14 amino acids. The CDR3 region has the DNA TGTGCCAGCAGCTTGGGGGAGGGTGTGGATGAGCAGTTCTTC. Its protein product is CASSLGEGVDEQFF.

The rearrangement joins TRBV6-1 to TRBJ2-7, with D perhaps TRBD2 (6 bases). CDR1 MNHNS and CDR2 SASEGT come from the germline V gene. This CDR3 is 11 amino acids long. Trimming removed 6 bases from V and 3 bases from J, with 6 bases in between. DNA of the CDR3: TGTGCCAGCAGGGGGGGCTACGAGCAGTACTTC. Amino acid sequence: CASRGGYEQYF.

As concerns this clone: One junction end disagrees with the germline gene, perhaps due to a read error. The same CDR3 can be traced to other DNA sequences in this sample. The chain carries TRBV28 and TRBJ1-5; the D is unclear. The CDR3 runs 13 residues. Germline CDR1 reads MDHEN; CDR2 reads SYDVKM. The CDR3 DNA is TGTGCCAGCAGACCCGAGGCTAATCAGCCCCAACATTTT. It yields the protein CASRPEANQPQHF.

V is TRBV6-5 and J is TRBJ2-4; TRBD1 matches at 8 bases. The CDR3 spans 13 residues. Losses at the gene ends were 4 bases for V and 9 bases for J; bases not matched to a gene: 5. CDR1 is MNHEY and CDR2 is SVGAGI in the germline V gene. DNA of the CDR3: TGTGCCAGCAGTTTCACAGGGGGGAGCATTCAGTACTTC. It encodes CASSFTGGSIQYF.

The CDR3 DNA reads as TGCGCCAGCAGCTTGGGGGACAATAGGGCCACAGATACGCAGTATTTT. It is translated as CASSLGDNRATDTQYF. The chain uses TRBV5-1 and TRBJ2-3; D perhaps matches TRBD1 (6 bases). CDR1 SGHRS and CDR2 YFSETQ come from the germline V gene. The CDR3 has 16 residues. Trimming shortened V by 0 bases and J by 2 bases, and 13 bases separated the two germline ends.

This clone was seen only a few times. The chain is built from TRBV9 and TRBJ1-3; D unresolved. Trimming left V 0 bases short and J 1 base short, with 8 bases between. The germline CDR1 and CDR2 sequences are SGDLS and YYNGEE. CDR3 length: 15 residues. The CDR3 reads CASSVVGGSGNTIYF. Written as DNA, the CDR3 is TGTGCCAGCAGCGTAGTGGGAGGGTCTGGAAACACCATATATTTT.

The V call is TRBV4-1, the J call TRBJ1-1, with a weak D call TRBD1 (5 bases). V was clipped by 0 bases and J by 10 bases, with 15 bases between them. The germline gives CDR1 MGHRA, CDR2 YSYEKL. This CDR3 comprises 14 residues. For the CDR3, the DNA is TGCGCCAGCAGCCAAGAAGGGAGGGACCGGGGAGCTTTCTTT. Its protein is CASSQEGRDRGAFF.

This clone was recorded once. V and J are TRBV9 and TRBJ2-6; 7 nucleotides agree with TRBD1. The length of the CDR3 is 17 residues. Looked up from germline, CDR1 is SGDLS and CDR2 is YYNGEE. The V and J ends lost 2 bases and 0 bases, in that order; junction bases with no gene match: 5. The chain's CDR3 is CASSVWTGPSGANVLTF. The CDR3 nucleotides are TGTGCCAGCAGCGTCTGGACAGGACCCTCTGGGGCCAACGTCCTGACTTTC. The full variable domain, with the rest looked up from reference TRBV9 and TRBJ2-6, is DSGVTQTPKHLITATGQRVTLRCSPRSGDLSVYWYQQSLDQGLQFLIQYYNGEERAKGNILERFSAQQFPDLHSELNLSSLELGDSALYFCASSVWTGPSGANVLTFGAGSRLTVL.

J is TRBJ2-3 and V is TRBV9; TRBD2 agrees at 8 bases. CDR3 length: 16 residues. With V trimmed by 2 bases and J by 2 bases, 7 bases remained unmatched. The V gene's germline CDR1 is SGDLS and CDR2 YYNGEE. The CDR3 coding sequence is TGTGCCAGCAGCGTCGGAGCGGGGGCCCTCACAGATACGCAGTATTTT. Protein sequence: CASSVGAGALTDTQYF.

This clone was picked up a small number of times. J is TRBJ2-1 and V is TRBV6-5; 9 bases line up with TRBD2. Trimming at V came to 4 bases and at J to 15 bases, leaving 10 bases not matched to a gene. Germline V gene sequence: CDR1 MNHEY, CDR2 SVGAGI. The CDR3 is 13 amino acids. In DNA form, the CDR3 reads TGTGCCAGCAGTTTGGGGGCTAGCGGGATTCGGTTCTTC. It translates to CASSLGASGIRFF.

The chain carries TRBV5-5 and TRBJ1-1, with a weak D call TRBD1 (5 bases). The CDR3 sequence is 19 residues long. From germline, CDR1 is SGHKS and CDR2 YYEKEE (reference sequence). Trimming took off 0 bases at V and 4 bases at J, with 25 bases between the two ends. In nucleotides, the CDR3 is TGTGCCAGCAGCTTGGATTTGTCACAAAGCGGGTCAGGGTCCACTGAAGCTTTCTTT. It is translated as CASSLDLSQSGSGSTEAFF.

CDR3 protein: CASKRERKGLGNTGELFF. CDR3 DNA sequence: TGCGCCAGCAAGAGGGAGAGAAAAGGTTTGGGTAACACCGGGGAGCTGTTTTTT. This chain joins TRBV4-1 and TRBJ2-2, with D possibly matching TRBD2 (5 bases). The CDR3 has 18 amino acids. The germline V and J ends were trimmed by 7 bases and 2 bases, with 23 bases remaining between them. Germline V gene sequence: CDR1 MGHRA, CDR2 YSYEKL.

The chain is built from TRBV5-1 and TRBJ1-1; TRBD1 agrees at 8 bases. This CDR3 is built from 16 residues. Per germline, CDR1 SGHRS and CDR2 YFSETQ. Trimming at V came to 1 base and at J to 1 base, leaving 6 bases not matched to a gene. The CDR3 nucleotides read TGCGCCAGCAGCTTGTCCAGGGGGCTGGGGAACACTGAAGCTTTCTTT. Its translation is CASSLSRGLGNTEAFF.

The chain carries TRBV7-3 and TRBJ2-1; D is unclear. From germline, CDR1 is SGHTA and CDR2 FQGTGA. The CDR3 is 14 residues long. Trimming stripped 2 bases from V and 7 bases from J, with 12 bases between. The CDR3 loop reads CASSLSGNPNEQFF. DNA of the CDR3: TGTGCCAGCAGCTTATCCGGCAATCCTAATGAGCAGTTCTTC.

This clone came up a few times. V gene TRBV7-2 combines with J gene TRBJ2-3, with a tentative D call TRBD2 (7 bases). V was clipped by 2 bases and J by 2 bases, with 17 bases between them. The CDR3 is 17 residues long. CDR1 is SGHTA and CDR2 is FQGNSA in the germline V gene. This CDR3 is CASSLKRGGPLTDTQYF. DNA for the CDR3: TGTGCCAGCAGCTTAAAGAGGGGGGGCCCCCTCACAGATACGCAGTATTTT.

The chain recombines TRBV11-3 with TRBJ2-7; 11 bases are shared with TRBD1. CDR3 length equals 15 residues. Trimming took 0 bases from V and 5 from J; bases not matched to a gene: 3. Germline assignment: CDR1 SGHNT and CDR2 YENEEA. In DNA form, the CDR3 reads TGTGCCAGCAGCTTAGATGGACAGGGGGCCAACGAGCAGTACTTC. Its protein is CASSLDGQGANEQYF. The complete variable domain, with remaining parts taken from reference TRBV11-3 and TRBJ2-7, reads EAGVVQSPRYKIIEKKQPVAFWCNPISGHNTLYWYLQNLGQGPELLIRYENEEAVDDSQLPKDRFSAERLKGVDSTLKIQPAELGDSAVYLCASSLDGQGANEQYFGPGTRLTVT.

This clone was picked up a small number of times. The chain is built from TRBV27 and TRBJ2-7; maybe TRBD2 (5 bases). Germline CDR1 is MNHEY and CDR2 is SMNVEV (reference sequence). V was shortened by 4 bases and J by 1 base, with 11 bases between the two germline ends. The CDR3 is 14 residues long. The CDR3 loop reads CASSSDRESYEQYF. The CDR3 region has the DNA TGTGCCAGCAGTTCCGACCGGGAATCCTACGAGCAGTACTTC.

The rearrangement joins TRBV5-1 to TRBJ2-7; TRBD1 might be the D (5 bases). The CDR3 extends over 13 amino acids. Germline V CDR1 and CDR2: SGHRS, YFSETQ. Deletions cut 2 bases from V and 2 bases from J, with 8 bases between. The CDR3 DNA sequence: TGCGCCAGCAGCTTCGGACAAGCCTACGAGCAGTACTTC. Translated, it gives CASSFGQAYEQYF.

The chain couples TRBV9 to TRBJ2-1; no reliable D call. In germline, CDR1 is SGDLS, CDR2 YYNGEE. Trimming removed 3 bases from V and 0 bases from J, with 10 bases in between. The CDR3 sequence is 15 residues long. The CDR3 sequence is CASSAQPSSYNEQFF. In nucleotides, the CDR3 is TGTGCCAGCAGCGCCCAACCTAGCTCCTACAATGAGCAGTTCTTC.

This clone showed up just once. The rearrangement uses TRBV27 and TRBJ2-5, with a possible D match to TRBD1 (6 bases). Trimming left V 3 bases short and J 0 bases short, with 11 bases between. The germline CDR1 and CDR2 sequences are MNHEY and SMNVEV (reference sequence). The CDR3 runs to 15 residues. CDR3 bases: TGTGCCAGCAGTTTCCGCGGACAGCACCAAGAGACCCAGTACTTC. Protein product: CASSFRGQHQETQYF.